The clone carrying this TCR beta chain has just a few counts. Every patient was affected by relapse after autologous stem cell transplantation, while exposure to brentuximab vedotin was not uniform. This sample is part of a study of PD-1 blockade in classical Hodgkin lymphoma. Germline V gene sequence: CDR1 SGDLS, CDR2 YYNGEE. The CDR3 loop spans 14 amino acids. Unmatched junction bases numbered 4, after V lost 3 bases and J lost 7 bases. TCRdb's table, derived via immunoSEQ multiplex PCR, lists solely in-frame clones and lacks some. Of about 15,000 clones detected, 75% to 90% appear once; the ten largest clones hold 30% to 45%.

This sample comprised peripheral blood mononuclear cells (PBMCs), obtained before the second cycle of nivolumab. The clonotype was recovered from a human donor with classical Hodgkin lymphoma. The chain joins TRBV9 to TRBJ1-6; TRBD1 matches at 7 bases. CDR3 amino acids: CASSGGQRNSPLHF. As DNA, the CDR3 is TGTGCCAGCAGCGGGGGACAGAGGAATTCACCCCTCCACTTT.